Below, 10 T cell receptor beta chains from the same sample are listed, as sequenced in a study of tumor-infiltrating lymphocytes in primary liver carcinoma. For each extraction, RNA and DNA were obtained together from 20-30 mg of unsorted bulk tissue. Researchers generated TCR beta cDNA from about 450 ng of total RNA, relying on a constant-region primer. Researchers made the TCR beta libraries by running three nested multiplex PCR rounds with slightly modified ARM-PCR. Both of the initial two PCR rounds ran for around 9 cycles and employed TRBV1-TRBV30 forward primers alongside a C-beta reverse primer. TCRdb reanalysed the multiplex PCR reads using MiXCR and keeps one entry per CDR3 protein. The sample consists of 100,000 or so distinct CDR3 sequences, about four fifths of them appearing once. The sample taken for sequencing was liver tumor tissue from sampling region 3. The subset denotes: tumor region T3, left-lateral pole. Receptor source: a man in his forties or fifties with primary liver carcinoma and hepatitis B virus infection.

A note on this clonotype: Its ends do not fully match the called genes, so a read error is possible. The rearrangement uses TRBV29-1 and TRBJ2-4; D is undetermined. This CDR3 has 14 amino acids. In germline, CDR1 is SQVTM, CDR2 ANQGSEA. CDR3 bases: TGCAGTGTTGAACCGGGTCATGCCAGAAACATTCATTACTTC. Protein sequence: CSVEPGHARNIHYF.

The chain joins TRBV10-3 to TRBJ1-5, with a weak D call TRBD1 (5 bases). This CDR3 spans 13 amino acids. V was clipped by 6 bases and J by 9 bases, with 15 bases between them. Germline CDR1 reads ENHRY; CDR2 reads SYGVKD. CDR3 loop: CAIRQGEAMPQHF. Written as DNA, the CDR3 is TGTGCCATCAGACAAGGGGAGGCGATGCCCCAGCATTTT.

The chain employs TRBV14 and TRBJ2-1, with D perhaps matching TRBD2 (5 bases). With 6 bases removed from V and 6 bases from J, the gap between germline ends came to 21 bases. The CDR3 loop spans 16 amino acids. The germline V gene has CDR1 SGHDN and CDR2 FVKESK. The CDR3 DNA sequence: TGTGCCAGCAGTACCGTAACGGGATGGGTAAGCAATGAGCAGTTCTTC. Encoded protein: CASSTVTGWVSNEQFF.

Points on this clonotype: Sequence at one end of the junction differs from germline and may be a read error. The gene calls are TRBV29-1 and TRBJ2-5, with D perhaps matching TRBD1 (6 bases). The CDR3 contains 13 residues. Germline CDR1 SQVTM, CDR2 ANQGSEA. The CDR3 is CSVEHRERETKYF. Here the CDR3 DNA reads TGCAGCGTTGAACACAGGGAACGAGAGACCAAGTACTTC.

About this clonotype itself: An end of the junction does not agree with germline; a read error may underlie this. J is TRBJ2-7 and V is TRBV6-2 or TRBV6-3; D remains ambiguous. The CDR3 is made up of 11 amino acids. Looked up from germline, CDR1 is MNHEY and CDR2 is SVGEGT. The CDR3 DNA reads TGTGCCCTCGGCGCCGGTTACGAGCATTACTTC. This gives the protein CALGAGYEHYF.

This sequence joins TRBV7-9 and TRBJ1-4; unclear D gene. The CDR3 extends over 14 amino acids. V lost 0 bases and J lost 8, with 10 bases in between. Looked up from germline, CDR1 is SEHNR and CDR2 is FQNEAQ (reference sequence). The CDR3 spells CASSLAGHKEKLFF. In nucleotides, the CDR3 is TGTGCCAGCAGCTTAGCTGGCCATAAAGAAAAACTGTTTTTT.

As to this clonotype: Germline and junction disagree at one end, which may indicate a read error. The CDR3 here is CVSSPLTANTGQLFF. CDR3 sequence (DNA): TGTGTCAGCAGTCCATTGACTGCGAACACCGGGCAGCTGTTTTTT. The rearrangement uses TRBV11-2 and TRBJ2-2; D gene unclear. Germline loops: CDR1 SGHAT, CDR2 FQNNGV. The CDR3 length is 15 residues.

The chain joins TRBV12-3 or TRBV12-4 to TRBJ2-3; TRBD2 aligns across 8 bases. V gave up 5 bases and J gave up 5 bases; unmatched junction bases: 6. The CDR3 is 14 amino acids. The CDR3 nucleotides read TGTGCCAGCAGTCTCGGGACTAGGTTAGATACGCAGTATTTT. It codes for CASSLGTRLDTQYF.

On this clonotype itself: The CDR3 ends on some other residue instead of the conserved phenylalanine or tryptophan, so this is likely a read error. V is TRBV11-2 and J is TRBJ2-7; D is possibly TRBD1 (5 bases). Per germline, CDR1 SGHAT and CDR2 FQNNGV. CDR3 size: 15 residues. The CDR3 nucleotides read TGTGTCAGCAGCTTACGATGGACATGGGAAAACGAACAGTACTTG. Translating gives CVSSLRWTWENEQYL.

Comment on this clonotype: The CDR3 end shows no conserved phenylalanine or tryptophan, and so a read error is likely. The genes are TRBV12-3 or TRBV12-4 and TRBJ1-1; possible D gene TRBD1, 5 bases. This CDR3 has 13 amino acids. This CDR3 reads CANSLREDTEAFY. In DNA form, the CDR3 reads TGTGCCAACAGTCTCAGGGAAGACACTGAAGCTTTCTAT.